Listed below are T cell receptor beta chains from one sample, sequenced in a study of CD8 T cells in Susac syndrome. TCRdb fed the immunoSEQ multiplex PCR reads into MiXCR, producing one record per CDR3 protein. Here the sample spans approximately 170,000 distinct CDR3 sequences, approximately 94% being singletons. The sequenced sample was CD4+ T cells from PBMCs. These TCRs come from a human donor with multiple sclerosis. Each CDR3 is given with its conserved first and last residue. D genes are given only for firm matches. Expanded clones are given a class, and other clones once, few, many or no size at all.

clone_size j_call d_call v_call cdr3_nt cdr3_aa
- TRBJ2-7 - TRBV7-2 TGTGCCAGCAGCTTAGACGAAACCTCCTACGAGCAGTACTTC CASSLDETSYEQYF
- TRBJ2-5 TRBD1 TRBV10-3 TGTGCCATCAGTGCCCCGACAGGGAGAGAGACCCAGTACTTC CAISAPTGRETQYF
- TRBJ1-2 - TRBV2 TGTGCCATTCGACCGGGACTGAGCGCCTATGGCTACACCTTC CAIRPGLSAYGYTF
once TRBJ2-7 - TRBV4-3 TGCGCCAGCAGCCAAGAGTCCAGCCCCGGGGGCTACTACGAGCAGTACTTC CASSQESSPGGYYEQYF
- TRBJ2-7 - TRBV7-2 TGTGCCAGCAGCTTAGAGCGTCTGGGGAGAGGCTACGAGCAGTACTTC CASSLERLGRGYEQYF
- TRBJ2-3 - TRBV2 TGTGCCAGCAGTGACTTGGCGGGAAGGGGTACGCAGTATTTT CASSDLAGRGTQYF
- TRBJ2-1 - TRBV5-4 TGTGCCAGCAGCTTGACGCGGGGCAATGAGCAGTTCTTC CASSLTRGNEQFF
- TRBJ2-7 TRBD2 TRBV7-9 TGTGCCAGCAGCTTTAGCGGGAGTTCACGATATTCCTACGAGCAGTACTTC CASSFSGSSRYSYEQYF
- TRBJ2-5 TRBD2 TRBV13 TGTGCCAGCAGCGTCAGACTAGCCGGGCGAGAGACCCAGTACTTC CASSVRLAGRETQYF
- TRBJ1-1 - TRBV20-1 TGCAGTGCCTTTCTAGGGCCCGCTGAAGCTTTCTTT CSAFLGPAEAFF
- TRBJ2-3 TRBD1 TRBV30 TGTGCCTGGAGTTCCGGGACAGAACATACGCAGTATTTT CAWSSGTEHTQYF
once TRBJ2-6 - TRBV30 TGTGCCTGGAGCGCCCTTCGATCAGCTGGGGCCAACGCCCTGACTTTC CAWSALRSAGANALTF
- TRBJ2-5 - TRBV7-8 TGTGCCAGCAGCTTAGTCCCGGGGCGAGAGACCCAGTACTTC CASSLVPGRETQYF
- TRBJ1-4 - TRBV15 TGTGCCACCAGCAGAGATAGATGGGTGGGTAATGAAAAACTGTTTTTT CATSRDRWVGNEKLFF
- TRBJ1-2 - TRBV28 TGTGCCAGCCGTGGGGTTAACTATGGCTACACCTTC CASRGVNYGYTF
- TRBJ2-3 - TRBV19 TGTGCCAGTAGTATAGTGGCGGCCACAGATACGCAGTATTTT CASSIVAATDTQYF
- TRBJ1-2 TRBD1 TRBV2 TGTGCCAGCAGTGACGAAGGGACAGGGGTGAAAGGCTACACCTTC CASSDEGTGVKGYTF
once TRBJ2-2 - TRBV5-4 TGTGCCAGCAGCTTGGCCCCGCTAAACACCGGGGAGCTGTTTTTT CASSLAPLNTGELFF
- TRBJ1-2 TRBD1 TRBV4-3 TGCGCCAGCAGCCAATCCCAACAGGGGCTGTATGGCTACACCTTC CASSQSQQGLYGYTF
- TRBJ1-5 - TRBV4-2 TGTGCCAGCAGCCATCTGGGCGGTAATCAGCCCCAGCATTTT CASSHLGGNQPQHF
- TRBJ2-6 - TRBV12-5 TGTGCTAGTGGCATTTCTGGGGCCAACGTCCTGACTTTC CASGISGANVLTF
- TRBJ2-2 TRBD2 TRBV5-1 TGCGCCAGCAGCTTAGCGGGGTCGCAGGAGCTGTTTTTT CASSLAGSQELFF
once TRBJ2-6 - TRBV20-1 TGCAGTGCCAAGCGGGGGGCCAACGTCCTGACTTTC CSAKRGANVLTF
- TRBJ1-4 TRBD1 TRBV6-1 TGTGCCAGCAGGCCCAACTCCGGGACAGGAGGAGAAAAACTGTTTTTT CASRPNSGTGGEKLFF
- TRBJ1-5 - TRBV7-2 TGTGCCAGCAGTTCACAGGGAGGGAATCAGCCCCAGCATTTT CASSSQGGNQPQHF
- TRBJ1-2 - TRBV15 TGTGCCACCAGCAGAGAACAGGGCTATGGCTACACCTTC CATSREQGYGYTF
- TRBJ1-1 - TRBV7-2 TGTGCCAGCAGCTTCGGTTCCGAGAACACTGAAGCTTTCTTT CASSFGSENTEAFF
- TRBJ2-7 - TRBV30 TGTGCCTCGTTTGACCCAGGGAGCTACGAGCAGTACTTC CASFDPGSYEQYF
- TRBJ2-2 TRBD2 TRBV20-1 TGCAGTGCTACTCCTATAGGACTAGCGGGAGGGAACACCGGGGAGCTGTTTTTT CSATPIGLAGGNTGELFF
- TRBJ2-7 - TRBV29-1 TGCAGCGTTGAGGCACCCAGCTCCTACGAGCAGTACTTC CSVEAPSSYEQYF
once TRBJ2-5 TRBD2 TRBV7-6 TGTGCCAGCAGCCCCCAGGGCGGGAGGGTGACCCAGTACTTC CASSPQGGRVTQYF
- TRBJ1-1 - TRBV30 TGTGCCTGGAGTGTCCGGGGCCCCCTTGCCGGTTTCTTT CAWSVRGPLAGFF
- TRBJ2-7 - TRBV28 TGTGCCAGCAGCCCATCCCAGGGTACCACGAAACCCTACGAGCAGTACTTC CASSPSQGTTKPYEQYF
- TRBJ2-1 TRBD2 TRBV15 TGTGCCACCAGCAGAGAGGGGGGGTACTACAATGAGCAGTTCTTC CATSREGGYYNEQFF
- TRBJ1-2 TRBD1 TRBV7-2 TGTGCCAGCAGGGTACAGGGGGCGCCTTACTATGGCTACACCTTC CASRVQGAPYYGYTF
- TRBJ2-6 TRBD1 TRBV30 TGTGCCGCGCGCCGGGACAGGGTGGCAAGTGGGGCCAACGTCCTGACTTTC CAARRDRVASGANVLTF
- TRBJ2-1 - TRBV30 TGTGCCATGGCGGACAGCTCCTACAATGAGCAGTTCTTC CAMADSSYNEQFF
- TRBJ2-7 TRBD2 TRBV6-5 TGTGCCAGCAGTAGCGGGATAATATACGAGCAGTACTTC CASSSGIIYEQYF
- TRBJ1-2 TRBD1 TRBV20-1 TGCAGTGCACCGGACAGGGACAGTGGCTACACCTTC CSAPDRDSGYTF
- TRBJ1-5 - TRBV27 TGTGCCAGCAGTTTATTAGGGGTAGGGCATAGCAATCAGCCCCAGCATTTT CASSLLGVGHSNQPQHF
- TRBJ1-3 - TRBV4-1 TGCGCCAGCAGCCAAGGGGTCGGCCACTCTGGAAACACCATATATTTT CASSQGVGHSGNTIYF
- TRBJ1-4 - TRBV4-3 TGCGCCAGCAGCCAAGATTGGACCAAAGAAAAACTGTTTTTT CASSQDWTKEKLFF
- TRBJ1-1 - TRBV20-1 TGCAGTGCTGGGCAGTTGACCACTGAAGCTTTCTTT CSAGQLTTEAFF
- TRBJ1-2 TRBD1 TRBV29-1 TGCAGCGTTGAAGATCAGGAAACAGGGGGCGGCTACACCTTC CSVEDQETGGGYTF
few TRBJ2-5 TRBD1 TRBV6-1 TGTGCCAGCGGGGAAAGGGGACAGGGGGCGAGAGAGACCCAGTACTTC CASGERGQGARETQYF
few TRBJ2-5 - TRBV12-3/TRBV12-4 TGTGCCAGCAGTTTAGAGGTTGAGACCCAGTACTTC CASSLEVETQYF
- TRBJ2-5 TRBD2 TRBV5-1 TGCGCCAGCAGCTTGGAAGGGACTAGCGGACTCGGGGAGACCCAGTACTTC CASSLEGTSGLGETQYF
once TRBJ2-1 - TRBV29-1 TGCAGCGTCAACACTGGGGTCAGGTTCTTC CSVNTGVRFF
few TRBJ2-5 TRBD2 TRBV6-5 TGTGCCAGCCAGCGGATGACTAGCCCGGAGACCCAGTACTTC CASQRMTSPETQYF
once TRBJ1-1 TRBD1 TRBV5-1 TGCGCCAGCAGCATGGACAGGGGAGGATACACTGAAGCTTTCTTT CASSMDRGGYTEAFF
once TRBJ2-6 TRBD1 TRBV7-9 TGTGCCAGCAGCCACGGGACAGGTCGGCCTGGGGCCAACGTCCTGACTTTC CASSHGTGRPGANVLTF
few TRBJ1-5 - TRBV29-1 TGCAGCGTCCAGGGTGTGGGCAATCAGCCCCAGCATTTT CSVQGVGNQPQHF
- TRBJ2-5 TRBD1 TRBV6-2/TRBV6-3 TGTGCCAGCAGCGGACAGGGTGGAGTGCAAGAGACCCAGTACTTC CASSGQGGVQETQYF